This TCR beta chain came from a study of tumor-infiltrating lymphocytes in localized non-small cell lung cancer. About the research overall: Several tumor histologies, both smoking statuses, and some post-neoadjuvant chemotherapy samples were included. Study-wide results and caveats: Not all patients were TCR sequenced, owing to tissue quantity. Recurrence-free survival showed no association with tumor T-cell fraction.

This CDR3 comprises 14 residues. The J segment lost 6 bases and the V segment lost 5 bases, leaving 4 bases of the junction unmatched. Germline values: CDR1 MNHEY, CDR2 SVGAGI. The sample holds one count of this clone. Its antigen remains unidentified. Method: immunoSEQ multiplex PCR; TCRdb's copy keeps in-frame clones and lacks some. The data show fewer than 13,000 clones, about 62% seen once. The receptor's source is a human donor with non-small cell lung cancer. V usage is TRBV6-5 and J usage is TRBJ2-3; TRBD1 agrees at 11 bases. Sequencing was carried out using lung tumor tissue. The CDR3 loop reads CASSNGQGADTQYF. For the CDR3, the DNA is TGTGCCAGCAGTAACGGACAGGGGGCGGATACGCAGTATTTT.